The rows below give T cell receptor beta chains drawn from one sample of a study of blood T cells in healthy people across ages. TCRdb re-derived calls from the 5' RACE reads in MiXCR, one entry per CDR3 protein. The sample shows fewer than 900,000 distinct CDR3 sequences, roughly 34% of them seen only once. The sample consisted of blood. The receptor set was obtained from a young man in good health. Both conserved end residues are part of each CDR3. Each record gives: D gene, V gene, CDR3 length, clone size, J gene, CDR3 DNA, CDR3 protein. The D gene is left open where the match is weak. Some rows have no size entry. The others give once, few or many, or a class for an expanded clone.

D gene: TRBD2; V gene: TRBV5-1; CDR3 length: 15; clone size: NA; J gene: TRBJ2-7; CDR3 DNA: TGCGCCAGCAGCGGGGGGGACTGGAGCTCCTACGAGCAGTACTTC; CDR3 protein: CASSGGDWSSYEQYF
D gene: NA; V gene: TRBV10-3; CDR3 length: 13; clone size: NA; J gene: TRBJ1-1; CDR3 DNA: TGTGCCACTGTATCAGGGTGGAGCACTGAAGCTTTCTTT; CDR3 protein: CATVSGWSTEAFF
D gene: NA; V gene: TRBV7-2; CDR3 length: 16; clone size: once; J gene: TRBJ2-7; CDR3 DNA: TGTGCCAGCAGCTTAGCCTTGGGGACTCCGACCTACGAGCAGTACTTC; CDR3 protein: CASSLALGTPTYEQYF
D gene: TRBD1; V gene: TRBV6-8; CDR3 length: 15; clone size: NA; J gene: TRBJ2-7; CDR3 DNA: TGTGCCAGCAGTTATAAGGGGACAGGGGGCTACGAGCAGTACTTC; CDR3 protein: CASSYKGTGGYEQYF
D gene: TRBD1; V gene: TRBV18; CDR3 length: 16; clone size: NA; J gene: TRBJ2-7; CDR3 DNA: TGTGCCAGCTCACCCCAAATCGGGACAGGGGGCCACGAGCAGTACTTC; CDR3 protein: CASSPQIGTGGHEQYF
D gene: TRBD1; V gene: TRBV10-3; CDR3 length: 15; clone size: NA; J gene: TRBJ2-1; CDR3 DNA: TGTGCCATCAGGACAGGGGGGGCAACCTACAATGAGCAGTTCTTC; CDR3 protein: CAIRTGGATYNEQFF
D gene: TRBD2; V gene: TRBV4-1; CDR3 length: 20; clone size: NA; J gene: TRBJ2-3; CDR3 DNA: TGCGCCAGCAGCCTACAAGCGAGACTAGCGGGGGGACATAGCACAGATACGCAGTATTTT; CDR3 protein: CASSLQARLAGGHSTDTQYF
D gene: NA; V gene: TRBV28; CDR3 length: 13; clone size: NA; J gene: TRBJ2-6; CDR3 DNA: TGTGCGGGCCGCCGGTCTGGGGCCAACGTCCTGACTTTC; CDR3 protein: CAGRRSGANVLTF
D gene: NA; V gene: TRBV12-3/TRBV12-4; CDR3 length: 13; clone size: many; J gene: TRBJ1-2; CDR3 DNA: TGTGCCAGCAGTTTATCCACTAACTATGGCTACACCTTC; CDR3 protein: CASSLSTNYGYTF
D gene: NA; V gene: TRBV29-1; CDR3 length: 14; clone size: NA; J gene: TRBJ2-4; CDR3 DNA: TGCAGCGGATCAGACGATTTAGCCAAAAACATTCAGTACTTC; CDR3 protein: CSGSDDLAKNIQYF
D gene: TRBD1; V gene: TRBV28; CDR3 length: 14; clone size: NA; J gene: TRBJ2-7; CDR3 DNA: TGTGCCAGCAGACCCACAGGGGTCCCCTACGAGCAGTACTTC; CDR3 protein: CASRPTGVPYEQYF
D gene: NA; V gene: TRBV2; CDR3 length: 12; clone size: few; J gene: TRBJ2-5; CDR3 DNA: TGTGCCAGCAGTACAGATCAAGAGACCCAGTACTTC; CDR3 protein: CASSTDQETQYF
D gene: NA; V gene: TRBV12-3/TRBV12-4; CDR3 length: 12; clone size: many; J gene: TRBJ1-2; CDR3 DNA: TGTGCCAGCAGTACTGGCTACTATGGCTACACCTTC; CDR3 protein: CASSTGYYGYTF
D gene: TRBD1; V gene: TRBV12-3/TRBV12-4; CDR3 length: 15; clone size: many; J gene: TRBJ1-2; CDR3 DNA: TGTGCCAGCAGTTTCGGTTCACAGGGGGCGTTTGGCTACACCTTC; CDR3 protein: CASSFGSQGAFGYTF
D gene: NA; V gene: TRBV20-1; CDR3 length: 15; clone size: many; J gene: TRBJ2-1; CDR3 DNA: TGCAGTGCTAGACCCATACAGGGTTGGGCCAATGAGCAGTTCTTC; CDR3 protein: CSARPIQGWANEQFF
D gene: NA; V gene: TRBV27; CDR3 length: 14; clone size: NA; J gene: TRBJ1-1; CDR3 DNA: TGTGCCAGCAGTTTAAAGGCGGGGAACACTGAAGCTTTCTTT; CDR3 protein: CASSLKAGNTEAFF
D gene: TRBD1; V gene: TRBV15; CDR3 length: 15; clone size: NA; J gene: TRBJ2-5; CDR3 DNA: TGTGCCACCAGTAGGGACAGGCGCCCTCACAATGAGCAGTACTTC; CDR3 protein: CATSRDRRPHNEQYF
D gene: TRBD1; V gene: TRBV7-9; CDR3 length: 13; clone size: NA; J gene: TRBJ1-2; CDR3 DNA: TGTGCCAGCAGCTCGACAGGGTCCTCTGGCTACACCTTC; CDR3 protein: CASSSTGSSGYTF
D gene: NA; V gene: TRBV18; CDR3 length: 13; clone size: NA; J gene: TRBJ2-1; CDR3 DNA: TGTGCCAGCTCACCGGTAATCCGGAATGAGCAGTTCTTC; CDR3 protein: CASSPVIRNEQFF
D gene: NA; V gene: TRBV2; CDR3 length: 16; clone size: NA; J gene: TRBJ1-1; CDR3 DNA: TGTGCCAGCCCCCGGAGGGGGAGCTTGAGGTCCACTGAAGCTTTCTTT; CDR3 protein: CASPRRGSLRSTEAFF
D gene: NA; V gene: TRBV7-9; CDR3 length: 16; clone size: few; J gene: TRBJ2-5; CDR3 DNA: TGTGCCAGCAGCTTAGACGCGACTAGACGAATAAAGACCCAGTACTTC; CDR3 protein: CASSLDATRRIKTQYF
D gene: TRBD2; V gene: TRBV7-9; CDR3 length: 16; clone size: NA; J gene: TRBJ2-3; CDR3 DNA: TGTGCCAGCAGCGCCACTAGCGGGGGGGCAAGAGATACGCAGTATTTT; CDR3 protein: CASSATSGGARDTQYF
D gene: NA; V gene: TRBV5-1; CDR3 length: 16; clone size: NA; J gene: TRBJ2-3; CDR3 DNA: TGCGCCAGCAGCCTGGAGGGGGACGGTAGCACAGATACGCAGTGTTTT; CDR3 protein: CASSLEGDGSTDTQCF
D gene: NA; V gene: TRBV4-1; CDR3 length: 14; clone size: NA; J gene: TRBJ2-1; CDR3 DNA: TGCGCCAGCAGCCAAACGGGGGGCGGACATGAGCAGGTCTTC; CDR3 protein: CASSQTGGGHEQVF
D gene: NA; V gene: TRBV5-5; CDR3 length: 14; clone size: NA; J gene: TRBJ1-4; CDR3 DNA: TGTGCCAGCAGCTTGGTAGGGTTCAATGAAAAACTGTTTTTT; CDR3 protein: CASSLVGFNEKLFF
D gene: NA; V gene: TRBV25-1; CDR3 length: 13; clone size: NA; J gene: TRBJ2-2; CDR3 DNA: TGTGCCAGCAGTGAATTCCACACCGGGGAGCTGTTTTTT; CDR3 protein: CASSEFHTGELFF
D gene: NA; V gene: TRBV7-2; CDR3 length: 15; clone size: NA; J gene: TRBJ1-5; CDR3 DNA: TGTGCCAGCAGCTTAGTTCCCTATAGCAATCAGCCCCAGCATTTT; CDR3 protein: CASSLVPYSNQPQHF
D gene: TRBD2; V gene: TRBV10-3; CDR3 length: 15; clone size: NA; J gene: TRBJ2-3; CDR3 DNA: TGTGCCATCAGCCCCGGGGGGACTTCCACAGATACGCAGTATTTT; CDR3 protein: CAISPGGTSTDTQYF
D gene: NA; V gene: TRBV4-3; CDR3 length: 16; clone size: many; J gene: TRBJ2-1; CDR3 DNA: TGCGCCAGCAGCCAGGTACTAGCTGGCTCCTACAATGAGCAGTTCTTC; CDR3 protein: CASSQVLAGSYNEQFF
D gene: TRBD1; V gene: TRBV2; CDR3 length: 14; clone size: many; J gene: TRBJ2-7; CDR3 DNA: TGTGCTAGCAGATTGGACAGGGGGTCCTACGAGCAGTACTTC; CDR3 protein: CASRLDRGSYEQYF
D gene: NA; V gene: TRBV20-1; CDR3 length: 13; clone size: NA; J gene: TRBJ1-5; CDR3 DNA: TGCAGTGCGGATCCCCCGGGCCAGAGGCCCCAGCATTTT; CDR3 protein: CSADPPGQRPQHF
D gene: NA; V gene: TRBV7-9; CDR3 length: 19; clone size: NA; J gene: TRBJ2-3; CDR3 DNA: TGTGCCAGCAGCTTCCCTTCGCTACGGGGGCCTATGGGCACAGATACGCAGTATTTT; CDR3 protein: CASSFPSLRGPMGTDTQYF
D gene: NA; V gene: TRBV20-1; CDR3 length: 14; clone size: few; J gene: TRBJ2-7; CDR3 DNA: TGCAGTGCTTCCGGCAGGGCCGCTACCTACGAGCAGTACTTC; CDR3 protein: CSASGRAATYEQYF
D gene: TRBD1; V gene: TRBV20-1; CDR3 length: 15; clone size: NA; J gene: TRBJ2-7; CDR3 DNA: TGCAGTGCTAGATCACGGACAGGGCTCGGATACGAGCAGTACTTC; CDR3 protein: CSARSRTGLGYEQYF
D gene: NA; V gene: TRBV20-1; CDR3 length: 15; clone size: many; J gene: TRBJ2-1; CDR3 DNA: TGCAGTGCTAGAGATGGAGGCGGGTCTTACAATGAGCAGTTCTTC; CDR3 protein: CSARDGGGSYNEQFF
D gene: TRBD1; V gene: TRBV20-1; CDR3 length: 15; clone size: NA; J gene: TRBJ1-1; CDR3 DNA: TGCAGTGCTAGACTGACAGGGCCCCGGAACACTGAAGCTTTCTTT; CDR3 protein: CSARLTGPRNTEAFF
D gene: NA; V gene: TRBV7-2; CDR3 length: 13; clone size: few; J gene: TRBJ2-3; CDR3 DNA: TGTGCCAGCAGCCTCAAAGGCGTAGATACGCAGTATTTT; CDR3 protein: CASSLKGVDTQYF